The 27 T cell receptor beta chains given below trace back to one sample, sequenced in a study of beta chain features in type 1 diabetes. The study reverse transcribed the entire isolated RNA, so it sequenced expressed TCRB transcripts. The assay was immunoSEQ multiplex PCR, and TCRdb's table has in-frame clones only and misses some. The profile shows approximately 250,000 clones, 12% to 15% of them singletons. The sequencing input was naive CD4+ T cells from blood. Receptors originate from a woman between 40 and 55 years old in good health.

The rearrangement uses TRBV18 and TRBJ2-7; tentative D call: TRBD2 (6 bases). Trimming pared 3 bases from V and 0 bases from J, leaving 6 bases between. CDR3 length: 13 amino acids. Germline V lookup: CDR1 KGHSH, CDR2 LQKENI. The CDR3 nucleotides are TGTGCCAGCTCACCGACTAGCTCCTACGAGCAGTACTTC. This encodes CASSPTSSYEQYF.

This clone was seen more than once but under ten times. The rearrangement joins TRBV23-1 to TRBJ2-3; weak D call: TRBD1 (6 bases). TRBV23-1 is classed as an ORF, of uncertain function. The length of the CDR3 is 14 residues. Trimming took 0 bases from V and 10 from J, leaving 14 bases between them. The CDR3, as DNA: TGCGCCAGCAGTCAATCCCGGGACACCAGGCCGCAGTATTTT. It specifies CASSQSRDTRPQYF.

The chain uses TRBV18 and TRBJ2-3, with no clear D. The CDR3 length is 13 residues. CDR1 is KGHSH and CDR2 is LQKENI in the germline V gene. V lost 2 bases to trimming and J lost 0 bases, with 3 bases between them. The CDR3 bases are TGTGCCAGCTCACCATCTAGCACAGATACGCAGTATTTT. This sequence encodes CASSPSSTDTQYF.

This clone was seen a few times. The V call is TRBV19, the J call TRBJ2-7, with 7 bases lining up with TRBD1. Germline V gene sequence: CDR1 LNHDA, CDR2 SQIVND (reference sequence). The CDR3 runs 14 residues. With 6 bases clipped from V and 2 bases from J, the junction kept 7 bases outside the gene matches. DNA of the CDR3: TGTGCCAGTAGATCTCAGGGGGACCCCTACGAGCAGTACTTC. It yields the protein CASRSQGDPYEQYF.

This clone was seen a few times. CDR3 DNA sequence: TGTGCCAGCAGCCCAAGGCCAGGGTCCAAGAACACTGAAGCTTTCTTT. This sequence encodes CASSPRPGSKNTEAFF. The chain recombines TRBV7-9 with TRBJ1-1, with D possibly TRBD1 on 5 matching bases. The CDR3 is 16 amino acids. From germline, CDR1 is SEHNR and CDR2 FQNEAQ (reference sequence). Deletions cut 5 bases from V and 1 base from J, with 17 bases between.

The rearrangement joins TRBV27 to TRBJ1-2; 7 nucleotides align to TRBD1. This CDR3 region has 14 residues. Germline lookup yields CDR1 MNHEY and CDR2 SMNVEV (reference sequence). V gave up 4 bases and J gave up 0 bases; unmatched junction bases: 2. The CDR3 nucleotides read TGTGCCAGCAGTTGGGACAGCTCTAACTATGGCTACACCTTC. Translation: CASSWDSSNYGYTF.

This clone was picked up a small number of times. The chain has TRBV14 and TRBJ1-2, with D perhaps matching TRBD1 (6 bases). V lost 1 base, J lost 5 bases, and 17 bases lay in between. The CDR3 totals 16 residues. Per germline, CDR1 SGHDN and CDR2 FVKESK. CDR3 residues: CASSQATGQVIYGYTF. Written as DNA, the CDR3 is TGTGCCAGCAGCCAAGCAACAGGGCAGGTGATATATGGCTACACCTTC.

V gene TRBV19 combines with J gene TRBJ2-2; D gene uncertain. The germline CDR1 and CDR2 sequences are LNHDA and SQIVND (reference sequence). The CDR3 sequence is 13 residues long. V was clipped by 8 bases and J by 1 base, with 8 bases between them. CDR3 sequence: CASLTRNTGELFF. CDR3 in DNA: TGTGCCAGTCTTACGCGGAACACCGGGGAGCTGTTTTTT. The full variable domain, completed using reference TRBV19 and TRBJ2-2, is DGGITQSPKYLFRKEGQNVTLSCEQNLNHDAMYWYRQDPGQGLRLIYYSQIVNDFQKGDIAEGYSVSREKKESFPLTVTSAQKNPTAFYLCASLTRNTGELFFGEGSRLTVL.

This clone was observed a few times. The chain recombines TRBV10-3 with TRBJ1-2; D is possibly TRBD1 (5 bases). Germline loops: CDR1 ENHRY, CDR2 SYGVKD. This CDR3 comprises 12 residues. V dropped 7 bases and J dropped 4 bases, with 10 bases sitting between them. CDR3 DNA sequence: TGTGCCATCAATCCAGGGCCCTATGGCTACACCTTC. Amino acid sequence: CAINPGPYGYTF.

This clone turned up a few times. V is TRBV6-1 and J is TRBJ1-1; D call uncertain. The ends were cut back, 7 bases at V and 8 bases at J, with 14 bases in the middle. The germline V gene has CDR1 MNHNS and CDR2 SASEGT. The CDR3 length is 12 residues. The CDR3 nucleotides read TGTGCCAGCACGTTTGCACGGGGAGAAGCTTTCTTT. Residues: CASTFARGEAFF.

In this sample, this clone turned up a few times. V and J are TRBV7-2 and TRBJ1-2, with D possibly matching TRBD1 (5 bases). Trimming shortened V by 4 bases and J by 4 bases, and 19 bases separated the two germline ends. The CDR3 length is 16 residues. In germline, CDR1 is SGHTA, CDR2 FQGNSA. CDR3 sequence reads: CASSSPVGLGGYGYTF. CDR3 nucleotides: TGTGCCAGCAGCTCACCGGTGGGGTTGGGGGGCTATGGCTACACCTTC.

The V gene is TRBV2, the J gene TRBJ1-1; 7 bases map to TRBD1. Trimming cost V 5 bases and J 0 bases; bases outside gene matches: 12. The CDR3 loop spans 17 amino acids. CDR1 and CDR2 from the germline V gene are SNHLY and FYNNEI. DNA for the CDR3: TGTGCCAGCAGTCTACAGGGGATCAAGCCCTTGAACACTGAAGCTTTCTTT. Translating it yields CASSLQGIKPLNTEAFF.

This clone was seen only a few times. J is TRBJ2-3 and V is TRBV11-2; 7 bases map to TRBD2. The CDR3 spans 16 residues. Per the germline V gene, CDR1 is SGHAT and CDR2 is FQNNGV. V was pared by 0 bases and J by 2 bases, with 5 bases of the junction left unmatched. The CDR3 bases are TGTGCCAGCAGCTTAGAGTTGCGGGGGTACACAGATACGCAGTATTTT. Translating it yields CASSLELRGYTDTQYF.

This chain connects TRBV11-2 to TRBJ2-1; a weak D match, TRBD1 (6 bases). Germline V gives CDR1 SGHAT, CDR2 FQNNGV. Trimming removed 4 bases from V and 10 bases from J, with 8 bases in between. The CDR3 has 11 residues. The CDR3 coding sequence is TGTGCCAGCAGCTCTCAGGGGGAGCAGTTCTTC. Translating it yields CASSSQGEQFF.

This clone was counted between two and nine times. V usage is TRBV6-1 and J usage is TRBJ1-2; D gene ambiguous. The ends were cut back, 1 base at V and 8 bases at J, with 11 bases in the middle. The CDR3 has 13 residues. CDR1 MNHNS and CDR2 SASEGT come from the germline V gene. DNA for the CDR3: TGTGCCAGCAGTGAAGGGCCGGCGGTGGGCTACACCTTC. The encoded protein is CASSEGPAVGYTF.

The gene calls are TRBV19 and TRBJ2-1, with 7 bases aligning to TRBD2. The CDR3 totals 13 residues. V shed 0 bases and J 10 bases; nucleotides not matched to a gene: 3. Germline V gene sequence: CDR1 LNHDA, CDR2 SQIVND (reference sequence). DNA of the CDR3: TGTGCCAGTAGTATAGACTGGGAGGGCGAGCAGTTCTTC. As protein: CASSIDWEGEQFF.

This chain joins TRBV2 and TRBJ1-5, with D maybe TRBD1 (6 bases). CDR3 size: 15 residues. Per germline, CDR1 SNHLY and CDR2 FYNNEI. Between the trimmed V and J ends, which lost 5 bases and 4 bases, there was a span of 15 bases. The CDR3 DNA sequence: TGTGCCAGCAGTAGCTCAGACAGGCGGAATCAGCCCCAGCATTTT. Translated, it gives CASSSSDRRNQPQHF.

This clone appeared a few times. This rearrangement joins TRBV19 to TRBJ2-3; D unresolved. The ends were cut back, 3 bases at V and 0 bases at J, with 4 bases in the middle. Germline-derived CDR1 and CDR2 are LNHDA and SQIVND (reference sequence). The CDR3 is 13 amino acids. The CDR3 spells CASSIESTDTQYF. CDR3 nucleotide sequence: TGTGCCAGTAGTATCGAGAGCACAGATACGCAGTATTTT.

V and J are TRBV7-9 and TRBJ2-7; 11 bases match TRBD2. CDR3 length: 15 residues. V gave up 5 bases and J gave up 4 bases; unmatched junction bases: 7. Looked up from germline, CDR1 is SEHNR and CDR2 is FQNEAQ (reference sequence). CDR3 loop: CASSPWTSGSYEQYF. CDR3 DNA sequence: TGTGCCAGCAGCCCGTGGACTAGCGGGTCGTACGAGCAGTACTTC.

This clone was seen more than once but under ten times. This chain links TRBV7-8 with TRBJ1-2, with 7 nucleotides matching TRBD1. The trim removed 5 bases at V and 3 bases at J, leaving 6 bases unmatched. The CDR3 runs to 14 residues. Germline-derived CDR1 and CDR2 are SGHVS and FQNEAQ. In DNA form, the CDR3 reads TGTGCCAGCAGCCCCATGGGACAGTACTATGGCTACACCTTC. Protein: CASSPMGQYYGYTF.

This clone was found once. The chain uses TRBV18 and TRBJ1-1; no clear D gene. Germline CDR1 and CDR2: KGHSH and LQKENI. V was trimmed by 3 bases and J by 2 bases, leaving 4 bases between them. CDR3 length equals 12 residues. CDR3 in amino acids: CASSPSNTEAFF. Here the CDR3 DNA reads TGTGCCAGCTCACCTTCAAACACTGAAGCTTTCTTT.

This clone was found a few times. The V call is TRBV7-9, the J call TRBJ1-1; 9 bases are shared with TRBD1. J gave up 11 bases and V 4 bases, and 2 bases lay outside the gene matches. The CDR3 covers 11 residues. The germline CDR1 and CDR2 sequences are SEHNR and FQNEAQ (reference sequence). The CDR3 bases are TGTGCCAGCAGCTCCGGACAGGGGGCTTTCTTT. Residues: CASSSGQGAFF.

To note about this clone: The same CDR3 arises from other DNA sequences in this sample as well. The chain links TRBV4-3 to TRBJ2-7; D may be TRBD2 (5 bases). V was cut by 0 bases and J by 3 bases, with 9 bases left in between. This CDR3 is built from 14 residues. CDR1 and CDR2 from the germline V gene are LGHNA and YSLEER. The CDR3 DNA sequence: TGCGCCAGCAGCCAAGAAGGCCGGGGCTACGAGCAGTACTTC. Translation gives CASSQEGRGYEQYF.

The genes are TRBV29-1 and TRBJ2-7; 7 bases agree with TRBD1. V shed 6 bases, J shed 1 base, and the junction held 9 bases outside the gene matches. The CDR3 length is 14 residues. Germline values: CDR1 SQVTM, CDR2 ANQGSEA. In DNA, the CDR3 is TGCAGCGTGAGCGACAGGGTGGGTTCCTACGAGCAGTACTTC. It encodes CSVSDRVGSYEQYF.

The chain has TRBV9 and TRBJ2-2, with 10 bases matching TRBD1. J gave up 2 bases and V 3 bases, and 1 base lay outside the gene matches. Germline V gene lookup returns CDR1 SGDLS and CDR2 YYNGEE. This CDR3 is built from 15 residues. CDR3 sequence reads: CASSATGGNTGELFF. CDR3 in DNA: TGTGCCAGCAGCGCGACAGGGGGCAACACCGGGGAGCTGTTTTTT.

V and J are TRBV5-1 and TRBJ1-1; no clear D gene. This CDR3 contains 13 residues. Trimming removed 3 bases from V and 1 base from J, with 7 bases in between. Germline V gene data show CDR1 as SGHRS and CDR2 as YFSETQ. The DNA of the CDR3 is TGCGCCAGCAGCTCGGGATGGAACACTGAAGCTTTCTTT. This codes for CASSSGWNTEAFF. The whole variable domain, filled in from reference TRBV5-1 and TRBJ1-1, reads KAGVTQTPRYLIKTRGQQVTLSCSPISGHRSVSWYQQTPGQGLQFLFEYFSETQRNKGNFPGRFSGRQFSNSRSEMNVSTLELGDSALYLCASSSGWNTEAFFGQGTRLTVV.

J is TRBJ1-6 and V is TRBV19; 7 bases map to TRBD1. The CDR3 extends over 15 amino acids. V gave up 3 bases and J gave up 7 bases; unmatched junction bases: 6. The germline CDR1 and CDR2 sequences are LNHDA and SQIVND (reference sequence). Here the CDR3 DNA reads TGTGCCAGTAGTATTCCGACAGGGTTAAATTCACCCCTCCACTTT. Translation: CASSIPTGLNSPLHF.